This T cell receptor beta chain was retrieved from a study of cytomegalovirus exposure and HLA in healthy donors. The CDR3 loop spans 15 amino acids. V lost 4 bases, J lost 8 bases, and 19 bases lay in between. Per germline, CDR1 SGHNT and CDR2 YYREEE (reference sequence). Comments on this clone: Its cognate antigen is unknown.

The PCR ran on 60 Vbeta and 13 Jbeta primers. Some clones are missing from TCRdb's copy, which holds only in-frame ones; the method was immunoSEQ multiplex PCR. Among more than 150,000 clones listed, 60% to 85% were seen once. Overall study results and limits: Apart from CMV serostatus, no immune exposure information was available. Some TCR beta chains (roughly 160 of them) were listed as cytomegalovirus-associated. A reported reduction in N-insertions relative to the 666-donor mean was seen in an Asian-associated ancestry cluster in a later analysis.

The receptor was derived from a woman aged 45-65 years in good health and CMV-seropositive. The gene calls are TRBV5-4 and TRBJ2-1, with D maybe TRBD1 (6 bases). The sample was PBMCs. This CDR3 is CASSPTGRRVYEQFF. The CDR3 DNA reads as TGTGCCAGCAGCCCGACAGGCCGTAGGGTTTATGAGCAGTTCTTC. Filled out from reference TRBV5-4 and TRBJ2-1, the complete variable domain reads ETGVTQSPTHLIKTRGQQVTLRCSSQSGHNTVSWYQQALGQGPQFIFQYYREEENGRGNFPPRFSGLQFPNYSSELNVNALELDDSALYLCASSPTGRRVYEQFFGPGTRLTVL.